This T cell receptor (beta chain) was recorded in a study of patients and donors after allogeneic stem cell transplantation. TCRdb called the RT-PCR reads again in MiXCR, with one record for every CDR3 protein. The sample yields over 150,000 distinct CDR3 sequences, 41% seen once. V lost 5 bases and J lost 3, with 10 bases in between. CDR1 and CDR2 from the germline V gene are SEHNR and FQNEAQ (reference sequence). The CDR3 contains 13 residues. The chain is built from TRBV7-9 and TRBJ1-1; D is undetermined. The clonotype comes from a human donor who was either an allogeneic HSCT recipient or a stem cell or donor lymphocyte infusion donor (not recorded which). It is not recorded whose cells these are; they may come from a transplant donor. The material sequenced was blood, either unsorted or a sorted T cell fraction (not recorded which). The CDR3 DNA is TGTGCCAGCAGCGTGGCCTGGGACACTGAAGCTTTCTTT. It specifies CASSVAWDTEAFF. Full variable domain (missing parts from reference TRBV7-9 and TRBJ1-1): DTGVSQNPRHKITKRGQNVTFRCDPISEHNRLYWYRQTLGQGPEFLTYFQNEAQLEKSRLLSDRFSAERPKGSFSTLEIQRTEQGDSAMYLCASSVAWDTEAFFGQGTRLTVV.